The rows below give T cell receptor beta chains drawn from one sample of a study of monozygotic twins with inflammatory bowel disease. TCRdb reanalyzed the 5' RACE reads, giving one entry per CDR3 protein sequence and no DNA. Recorded for this sample: 300,000 to 400,000 distinct CDR3 sequences. Sequenced material: blood. These receptors were taken from a human donor with ulcerative colitis or Crohn's disease, or a healthy co-twin of an affected twin (not recorded which). Each CDR3 is given with its conserved first and last residue. The order of the fields is CDR3 length, J gene, V gene, CDR3 protein.

13 | TRBJ2-7 | TRBV7-6 | CASSPQGVREQYF
11 | TRBJ2-3 | TRBV12-3/TRBV12-4 | CASSLTRVGYF
16 | TRBJ1-4 | TRBV10-3 | CAISGGAETDNEKLFF
15 | TRBJ1-6 | TRBV6-5 | CASSYSEQTGSPLHF
15 | TRBJ1-5 | TRBV3-1 | CASSQGTGANQPQHF
16 | TRBJ2-7 | TRBV27 | CASSSTDGESTYEQYF
14 | TRBJ2-1 | TRBV5-4 | CASSRDSHDQEQFF
14 | TRBJ2-5 | TRBV5-1 | CASSRGTRMETQYF
16 | TRBJ2-1 | TRBV4-1 | CASSQASGGAYNEQFF
13 | TRBJ2-7 | TRBV7-9 | CASSSHGPREQYF
13 | TRBJ1-2 | TRBV11-2 | CASSLTDSYGYTF
13 | TRBJ2-1 | TRBV20-1 | CSARPGLINEQFF
19 | TRBJ2-1 | TRBV20-1 | CSARDLGTSGGDFYNEQFF
14 | TRBJ2-7 | TRBV7-2 | CASSRGTHPYEQYF
14 | TRBJ1-6 | TRBV7-2 | CASSWDGGNSPLHF
18 | TRBJ2-7 | TRBV11-2 | CASSLPIRTSGASYEQYF
12 | TRBJ2-3 | TRBV20-1 | CSALATPDTQYF
14 | TRBJ2-5 | TRBV5-4 | CASSSPGIKETQYF
16 | TRBJ1-4 | TRBV20-1 | CSARSGGEVANEKLFF
15 | TRBJ1-4 | TRBV12-5 | CASGLGQGGNEKLFF
19 | TRBJ1-1 | TRBV7-9 | CASSPTRGDRGSWNTEAFF
14 | TRBJ2-3 | TRBV18 | CASSPSTDLDTQYF
16 | TRBJ1-5 | TRBV2 | CASRDDRHYSNQPQHF
16 | TRBJ1-1 | TRBV4-1 | CASSQGPGRTNTEAFF
17 | TRBJ2-5 | TRBV5-1 | CASSLEGLAPWDETQYF
17 | TRBJ2-1 | TRBV4-3 | CASSQDLSWGGPYEQFF
15 | TRBJ1-5 | TRBV7-2 | CASSSRDYSNQPQHF
16 | TRBJ2-4 | TRBV5-1 | CASSLGLGLAKNIQYF
17 | TRBJ1-2 | TRBV9 | CASSVGPGQGANYGYTF
13 | TRBJ1-1 | TRBV12-3/TRBV12-4 | CASSPREGTVAFF
16 | TRBJ1-3 | TRBV5-1 | CASSLDGGPPGNTIYF
16 | TRBJ1-6 | TRBV5-1 | CASSYTGSSYNSPLHF
19 | TRBJ1-5 | TRBV24-1 | CATSDVTPARQAGNQPQHF
14 | TRBJ2-7 | TRBV12-3/TRBV12-4 | CASSLYQSNYEQYF
12 | TRBJ2-1 | TRBV6-1 | CATDRSLREQFF
14 | TRBJ2-7 | TRBV12-3/TRBV12-4 | CASSLVAPGYEQYF
17 | TRBJ2-4 | TRBV6-2/TRBV6-3 | CASSPDRGRPNGDIQYF
15 | TRBJ2-7 | TRBV7-9 | CASSLTKGAPYEQYF
13 | TRBJ2-2 | TRBV5-1 | CASIQQNTGELFF
18 | TRBJ2-3 | TRBV19 | CASSMAGGAWGRSDTQYF
16 | TRBJ2-6 | TRBV6-5 | CASSYTAFSGANVLTF
15 | TRBJ2-3 | TRBV5-1 | CASSSRDTRTDTQYF
16 | TRBJ2-2 | TRBV7-2 | CASFRISGGTGGELFF
14 | TRBJ2-5 | TRBV7-9 | CASSFSTLGETQYF
15 | TRBJ2-1 | TRBV20-1 | CSAPNSRTGYNEQFF
16 | TRBJ2-1 | TRBV7-6 | CASSLAWGGVYNEQFF
16 | TRBJ2-3 | TRBV12-3/TRBV12-4 | CASSFLRGQRTDTQYF
14 | TRBJ2-7 | TRBV20-1 | CSAKSGTGPYEQYF
14 | TRBJ1-5 | TRBV25-1 | CASSEPGPQEPQHF
18 | TRBJ2-5 | TRBV23-1 | CASSPRTSGGVPGETQYF
15 | TRBJ2-1 | TRBV28 | CASQGQFSSYNEQFF
18 | TRBJ2-3 | TRBV11-1 | CASSLAIGGGSSTDTQYF
18 | TRBJ2-4 | TRBV12-3/TRBV12-4 | CASSWTSGGILAKNIQYF